The 22 T cell receptor beta chains reported below all come from one sample, sequenced in a study of cytomegalovirus exposure and HLA in healthy donors. The study ran its PCR with 60 Vbeta and 13 Jbeta primers. Measured with immunoSEQ multiplex PCR; TCRdb has only the in-frame clones, and not every one. The sample shows about 250,000 clones, around nine tenths of them seen only once. The sample consisted of PBMCs. All receptors derive from a girl aged 2 to 10 in good health and CMV-seronegative.

The rearrangement links TRBV30 to TRBJ2-1; a possible D gene is TRBD2 (6 bases). CDR1 GTSNPN and CDR2 SVGIG come from the germline V gene (reference sequence). CDR3 length: 15 residues. V lost 4 bases to trimming and J lost 3 bases, with 16 bases between them. CDR3 residues: CAWTWGTGNYNEQFF. The CDR3 nucleotides read TGTGCCTGGACGTGGGGGACTGGTAACTACAATGAGCAGTTCTTC. The variable domain in full, completed from reference TRBV30 and TRBJ2-1, reads SQTIHQWPATLVQPVGSPLSLECTVEGTSNPNLYWYRQAAGRGLQLLFYSVGIGQISSEVPQNLSASRPQDRQFILSSKKLLLSDSGFYLCAWTWGTGNYNEQFFGPGTRLTVL.

The CDR3 is CASSTPVAGGLYNEQFF. Here the CDR3 DNA reads TGTGCCAGCAGCACCCCAGTAGCGGGGGGCCTATACAATGAGCAGTTCTTC. This chain joins TRBV9 and TRBJ2-1, with TRBD2 matching 10 bases. Germline V gene data show CDR1 as SGDLS and CDR2 as YYNGEE. The length of the CDR3 is 17 residues. The V gene end was trimmed by 4 bases and the J gene end by 4 bases; junction bases not matched to a gene: 11.

The V gene is TRBV5-1, the J gene TRBJ1-1, with 9 nucleotides matching TRBD1. The germline gives CDR1 SGHRS, CDR2 YFSETQ. V shed 4 bases, J shed 0 bases, and the junction held 4 bases outside the gene matches. The CDR3 runs 15 residues. CDR3 nucleotides: TGCGCCAGCAGCGATGGGACAGGGATGAACACTGAAGCTTTCTTT. The encoded protein is CASSDGTGMNTEAFF.

The chain uses TRBV18 and TRBJ1-5, with 7 bases aligning to TRBD1. V was clipped by 2 bases and J by 0 bases; unmatched bases: 7. Looked up from germline, CDR1 is KGHSH and CDR2 is LQKENI. This CDR3 region has 17 residues. The CDR3 here is CASSPSRDSFSNQPQHF. The DNA of the CDR3 is TGTGCCAGCTCACCAAGCCGGGACAGTTTTAGCAATCAGCCCCAGCATTTT.

V is TRBV4-1 and J is TRBJ2-1; 9 bases line up with TRBD2. This CDR3 has 16 residues. CDR1 and CDR2 from the germline V gene are MGHRA and YSYEKL. The junction had 11 bases not matched to a gene; V was cut back by 2 bases and J by 9 bases. Written as DNA, the CDR3 is TGCGCCAGCAGCCAACGCTTAGCGGGAGTTCAGGGTGAGCAGTTCTTC. Translating gives CASSQRLAGVQGEQFF.

The rearrangement joins TRBV7-9 to TRBJ2-6, with 12 bases fitting TRBD2. V was pared by 5 bases and J by 1 base, with 9 bases of the junction left unmatched. This CDR3 comprises 19 residues. Germline V lookup: CDR1 SEHNR, CDR2 FQNEAQ (reference sequence). CDR3: CASSPTSGRQGSGANVLTF. DNA for the CDR3: TGTGCCAGCAGCCCGACTAGCGGGAGACAGGGATCTGGGGCCAACGTCCTGACTTTC. Combining the CDR3 with reference TRBV7-9 and TRBJ2-6 gives the whole variable domain DTGVSQNPRHKITKRGQNVTFRCDPISEHNRLYWYRQTLGQGPEFLTYFQNEAQLEKSRLLSDRFSAERPKGSFSTLEIQRTEQGDSAMYLCASSPTSGRQGSGANVLTFGAGSRLTVL.

The V and J genes are TRBV7-6 and TRBJ2-3, with 7 bases fitting TRBD1. Trimming at V came to 5 bases and at J to 3 bases, leaving 8 bases not matched to a gene. The germline CDR1 and CDR2 sequences are SGHVS and FNYEAQ. This CDR3 is 15 amino acids long. The CDR3 bases are TGTGCCAGCAGCCCGGGACAGTTAAGGACAGATACGCAGTATTTT. It is translated as CASSPGQLRTDTQYF.

The J gene is TRBJ2-7, the V gene TRBV30, with D maybe TRBD1 (5 bases). Germline assignment: CDR1 GTSNPN and CDR2 SVGIG (reference sequence). The V gene lost 0 bases and the J gene lost 3 bases, with 12 bases spanning the gap. This CDR3 is built from 14 residues. The CDR3 sequence: CAWSVPGRGYEQYF. The CDR3 DNA is TGTGCCTGGAGTGTACCCGGAAGGGGCTACGAGCAGTACTTC.

The chain carries TRBV5-1 and TRBJ1-6; tentatively, D is TRBD1 (6 bases). Trimming stripped 0 bases from V and 10 bases from J, with 14 bases between. Germline assignment: CDR1 SGHRS and CDR2 YFSETQ. This CDR3 has 15 amino acids. Here the CDR3 DNA reads TGCGCCAGCAGCTTGGCAGGTCAGGGGAACTCACCCCTCCACTTT. It specifies CASSLAGQGNSPLHF.

The V call is TRBV7-6, the J call TRBJ2-1; 11 bases map to TRBD2. This CDR3 has 17 amino acids. Germline V gene lookup returns CDR1 SGHVS and CDR2 FNYEAQ. The trim removed 1 base at V and 7 bases at J, leaving 9 bases unmatched. The CDR3 DNA sequence: TGTGCCAGCAGCTTAGAATCCCTACTAGCGGGAGCTAATGAGCAGTTCTTC. Protein: CASSLESLLAGANEQFF.

This chain connects TRBV7-2 to TRBJ1-3; 9 nucleotides match TRBD1. V shed 6 bases, J shed 0 bases, and the junction held 0 bases outside the gene matches. The germline gives CDR1 SGHTA, CDR2 FQGNSA. CDR3 length equals 14 residues. The CDR3: CASRGQGSGNTIYF. In nucleotides, the CDR3 is TGTGCCAGCAGGGGACAGGGCTCTGGAAACACCATATATTTT. The entire variable domain, with the rest obtained from reference TRBV7-2 and TRBJ1-3, is as follows: GAGVSQSPSNKVTEKGKDVELRCDPISGHTALYWYRQSLGQGLEFLIYFQGNSAPDKSGLPSDRFSAERTGGSVSTLTIQRTQQEDSAVYLCASRGQGSGNTIYFGEGSWLTVV.

The rearrangement joins TRBV11-2 to TRBJ2-5; 11 positions match TRBD2. CDR3 size: 17 residues. Germline V lookup: CDR1 SGHAT, CDR2 FQNNGV. Trimming took 4 bases from V and 0 from J; bases not matched to a gene: 7. The CDR3 coding sequence is TGTGCCAGCAGCTCCGAGATAGCGGGGGGGTACCAAGAGACCCAGTACTTC. Amino acids: CASSSEIAGGYQETQYF.

V is TRBV11-2 and J is TRBJ2-2; perhaps TRBD1 as D (6 bases). Per germline, CDR1 SGHAT and CDR2 FQNNGV. The germline V and J ends were trimmed by 1 base and 1 base, with 10 bases remaining between them. The CDR3 is 16 amino acids. CDR3 coding DNA: TGTGCCAGCAGCTTAGGCAGGGGTGTGAACACCGGGGAGCTGTTTTTT. It specifies CASSLGRGVNTGELFF.

The J gene is TRBJ2-2, the V gene TRBV11-3, with 10 bases lining up with TRBD1. The junction had 11 bases not matched to a gene; V was cut back by 4 bases and J by 0 bases. Germline loops: CDR1 SGHNT, CDR2 YENEEA. There are 19 residues in the CDR3. This CDR3 reads CASSSTSAGQGTNTGELFF. In DNA, the CDR3 is TGTGCCAGCAGCTCGACAAGTGCGGGACAGGGGACGAACACCGGGGAGCTGTTTTTT.

Remarks on this clone: The sample carries other DNA sequences with the same CDR3. V usage is TRBV7-9 and J usage is TRBJ1-1, with 9 bases fitting TRBD1. The CDR3 has 15 residues. Trimming took 5 bases from V and 0 from J; bases not matched to a gene: 4. Germline loops: CDR1 SEHNR, CDR2 FQNEAQ (reference sequence). CDR3 protein: CASSPGQGLNTEAFF. The CDR3 DNA sequence: TGTGCCAGCAGCCCTGGACAGGGGCTGAACACTGAAGCTTTCTTT.

The chain links TRBV4-2 to TRBJ2-1, with TRBD2 matching 12 bases. Germline-derived CDR1 and CDR2 are LGHNA and YNFKEQ. The CDR3 has 16 residues. Trimming at V came to 7 bases and at J to 9 bases, leaving 13 bases not matched to a gene. CDR3 nucleotides: TGTGCCAGCACCCTAAGCCTAGCGGGGGGGCGGAGTGAGCAGTTCTTC. This encodes CASTLSLAGGRSEQFF.

The genes are TRBV10-3 and TRBJ2-6, with D tentatively TRBD2 (6 bases). This CDR3 is built from 15 residues. V was clipped by 10 bases and J by 2 bases, with 15 bases between them. In germline, CDR1 is ENHRY, CDR2 SYGVKD. The CDR3 region is CATTLGEAGANVLTF. The CDR3 DNA follows: TGTGCCACGACATTGGGGGAGGCTGGGGCCAACGTCCTGACTTTC.

CDR3 protein: CASSNTTSGRSYEQYF. CDR3 bases: TGTGCCAGCAGTAATACGACTAGCGGGAGAAGCTACGAGCAGTACTTC. V and J are TRBV13 and TRBJ2-7; 12 nucleotides align to TRBD2. CDR1 and CDR2 (germline): PRHDT, FYEKMQ (reference sequence). The CDR3 has 16 amino acids. Trimming took 6 bases from V and 3 from J; bases not matched to a gene: 9.

This chain connects TRBV6-1 to TRBJ2-5; D perhaps matches TRBD1 (6 bases). TRBJ2-7 explains the end of the DNA better; the J call may be wrong. The CDR3 extends over 12 amino acids. Germline-derived CDR1 and CDR2 are MNHNS and SASEGT. The CDR3 loop is CATFWTAYEQYF. The CDR3 DNA follows: TGTGCCACCTTCTGGACAGCCTACGAGCAGTACTTC.

The V and J genes are TRBV14 and TRBJ1-4; a possible D gene is TRBD1 (5 bases). Germline V gene data show CDR1 as SGHDN and CDR2 as FVKESK. The CDR3 runs to 15 residues. Between the trimmed V and J ends, which lost 4 bases and 3 bases, there was a span of 12 bases. The DNA of the CDR3 is TGTGCCAGCAGCCCGTCAGGGTTGGCTAATGAAAAACTGTTTTTT. As protein: CASSPSGLANEKLFF.

The chain links TRBV5-1 to TRBJ2-5, with TRBD1 matching over 7 bases. V was clipped by 0 bases and J by 0 bases; unmatched bases: 17. The CDR3 has 20 amino acids. Germline loops: CDR1 SGHRS, CDR2 YFSETQ. CDR3 bases: TGCGCCAGCAGCTTGGAGGGGACAGTCTTTAAATTAGAGTACCAAGAGACCCAGTACTTC. This sequence encodes CASSLEGTVFKLEYQETQYF.

The J gene is TRBJ2-5, the V gene TRBV7-9, with D tentatively TRBD2 (6 bases). The germline CDR1 and CDR2 sequences are SEHNR and FQNEAQ (reference sequence). With 5 bases removed from V and 5 bases from J, the gap between germline ends came to 24 bases. The CDR3 is 17 residues long. The CDR3 bases are TGTGCCAGCAGCCCCACTCCGCCCGGGACTCTGGGCGAGACCCAGTACTTC. Protein product: CASSPTPPGTLGETQYF.